This entry features one T cell receptor (beta chain) sequence. This clone was seen a single time. Which antigen it targets is not known. No base-level quality is on record; no much larger clone is a single base apart. The source of the sample is a study of T cell responses to AZD1222 COVID-19 vaccine (dated by TCRdb to the early 2020s). In the study overall: AZD1222 recipients whose second dose came at about 4 weeks and those whose second dose came at about 12 weeks were combined into one group, since spike-specific TCR depth and breadth did not differ between the two schedules. Enrollment into the trials was organized by age into subgroups of 18-55, 56-69 and 70-plus years, and those subgroups contained approximately 150, 30 and 60 TCR-sequenced participants, respectively. A total of approximately 240 trial participants underwent TCR sequencing, of whom about 210 had received two doses of AZD1222 and approximately 26 had received two doses of the MenACWY control vaccine. Points the paper makes about the study in general: Because no day 14 peak-response samples were available, repertoires were characterized only after the peak T cell response. Only five or six AZD1222 recipients were SARS-CoV-2 seropositive at baseline, limiting conclusions about previously exposed vaccinees. Reportedly, almost half of the unique spike-specific TCRs recognized epitopes lying outside the regions that are mutated in the B.1.351 and B.1.1.7 variants. In the small 56-69-year group, the increase in depth fell short of significance, most likely because of low power. Vaccine-associated CD4 TCRs spanned the whole spike protein, with dominant responses in regions 160-218 and 743-854. Participants were mostly white British and included more females than males, and it was suggested by the authors that clonal diversity may have been underestimated. After two AZD1222 doses, both the breadth and the depth of spike-specific TCRs were significantly higher than at day 0 and than in MenACWY recipients.

The time point label for this specimen denotes: baseline before first vaccination. Vaccinee samples were obtained from the UK trials COV001 and COV002, which included a single-blind randomized controlled phase 2/3 trial of AZD1222 (ChAdOx1 nCoV-19) in healthy adults. Trial participant PBMC samples were collected at day 0 and day 28 after the second dose for TCRbeta chain sequencing. The CDR3 regions of human TCRbeta chains were analyzed by immunosequencing. As for the original processing: Repertoire TCRs were checked for matches against a reference library of SARS-CoV-2-specific TCRs that had been generated using the MIRA antigen-specificity platform. Breadth meant the fraction of unique TCRs that were SARS-CoV-2-associated, whereas depth meant the fraction of total T cells that were SARS-CoV-2-associated. Each spike-specific TCR was assigned to its reactive spike region and to a CD4 or CD8 class using the MIRA data. Log10-transformed breadth and depth values were compared by one-way ANOVA with Sidak's multiple comparisons tests. TCRdb obtained this table from immuneACCESS and retained in-frame rearrangements with V and J assigned. These tables miss some clones; where compared with another copy, unresolved V genes account for less than half of the shortfall, and the remainder is unexplained. V and J calls and clone size are given by that table; D and trimming were obtained from the DNA. Here the sample has about 98,000 clones; more than 70% occur a single time. 15% to 20% of the sample is taken by the ten largest.

Sample: peripheral blood, taken on day 0 of AZD1222 vaccination. This TCR came from an adult in good health.

The nucleotides read TGTGCCTGGAATGAGGGGACAGTTGGCTATGGCTACACCTTC. Translated, this gives CAWNEGTVGYGYTF. Recombination linked TRBV30 to TRBJ1-2; the central 7 bases match TRBD1. Taken from cysteine to phenylalanine, the CDR3 has 14 residues. Only the CDR3 portion is preserved as DNA: 42 bases, with reading frame beginning at the first base. Here V drops 4 bases and J drops 4 bases, and the junction holds 9 bases not matched to any gene. From a lookup of the germline V gene (reference sequence), CDR1 and CDR2 are GTSNPN and SVGIG.